This T cell receptor beta chain came from a study of T cell clonality in common variable immunodeficiency. Study-wide results and limits: CVID subjects had higher TCRbeta clonality than healthy controls, most marked in about a third. Patient heterogeneity in the CVID cohort limited correlations between repertoire features and clinical complications. Fewer deletions and N-nucleotide insertions were reportedly seen in common variable immunodeficiency TCR beta sequences.

CVID subjects were around 14 female and approximately 30 male, aged roughly 9 to 70. Trimming at V came to 3 bases and at J to 2 bases, leaving 7 bases not matched to a gene. Looked up from germline, CDR1 is DFQATT and CDR2 is SNEGSKA (reference sequence). This CDR3 comprises 15 residues. Sequencing input was equivalent genomic DNA from CVID and controls. Some clones are missing from TCRdb's copy, which holds only in-frame ones; the method was immunoSEQ multiplex PCR. The sample lists around 30,000 clones, none appearing once, the ten largest making up approximately 3.1%. About this clone itself: Its matching antigen is unknown. The CDR3 is cut off 3 residues early in the read; its end comes from the germline J gene.

The chain recombines TRBV20-1 with TRBJ2-5, with 9 bases aligning to TRBD1. This sequence was found in a human donor with common variable immunodeficiency. The sample comprised peripheral blood mononuclear cells. The DNA read from the CDR3 is TGCAGTGCTAGCTCCGGGACAGGGAGACAAGAGACC. Protein: CSASSGTGRQET. The whole CDR3 sequence is CSASSGTGRQETQYF.